Listed below are T cell receptor beta chains from one sample, sequenced in a study of regulatory and conventional T cells in RAG deficiency. Sequencing used immunoSEQ multiplex PCR; TCRdb keeps in-frame clones, though not all of them. This repertoire shows about 12,000 clones, 94% found once; its top ten account for 1.1% to 1.5%. A further study also used this sample, focusing on regulatory T cells.

The specimen was CD127- CD25+ CD4+ Tregs sorted from blood. Source of these receptors: a human donor in good health. Each CDR3 is given with its conserved first and last residue. Rows give clone size only sometimes, using once, few, many, or a class for an expanded clone.

>.|TRBV19
CASLDRGSEAFF
>.|TRBV30
CAWSGGGGSNEQFF
>few|TRBV6-1
CASRRTGRMKEQYF
>.|TRBV6-5
CASRGQGNYGYTF
>once|TRBV4-1
CASSRGQDSNQPQHF
>.|TRBV5-1
CASSGGTGAEAFF
>.|TRBV9
CASSVGGGGHNEQFF
>.|TRBV9
CASSPGLAGAQETQYF
>.|TRBV7-9
CASSAGRAPNYGYTF
>.|TRBV11-2
CASSTQRLTSSYNEQFF
>.|TRBV2
CASRQGGGYTF
>few|TRBV5-3
CARSFGTVYGYTF
>.|TRBV5-8
CASSPGPQHF
>.|TRBV11-3
CASSSGFTDTQYF
>.|TRBV11-2
CASSLRGQLGGELFF
>.|TRBV11-3
CASSQGLYTEAFF
>.|TRBV4-2
CASSQGAGDEQFF
>once|TRBV15
CATSRYRGTEAFF
>.|TRBV6-1
CASSADSDYGYTF
>.|TRBV6-1
CASLQGLNTEAFF
>.|TRBV2
CASSRQFYGYTF
>.|TRBV4-1
CASSQDNPGSYEQYF
>.|TRBV15
CATSSYRGRPQHF
>.|TRBV7-3
CASSLTSEETQYF
>.|TRBV6-1
CASKWGHLNTEAFF
>once|TRBV4-1
CASSQDAGDSYGYTF
>.|TRBV5-1
CASSSHASGGRFDTQYF
>once|TRBV5-1
CASSGPTGLLKLNYGYTF
>.|TRBV5-1
CASSPGLAGARFTDTQYF
>.|TRBV19
CASSQRTGNYGYTF
>.|TRBV5-4
CASSLAPSSAANQPQHF
>.|TRBV7-9
CASSLIGYSHTQYF
>.|TRBV2
CASRRTGQETQYF
>.|TRBV6-5
CASTLQVGSNSPLHF
>.|TRBV27
CASQGQGYEKLFF
>.|TRBV18
CASSPRGPSSYNSPLHF
>.|TRBV4-1
CASSTRALAGGLNEQFF
>.|TRBV5-4
CASSPGQGPEAFF
>.|TRBV4-1
CASSQPGTSGGLGDTQYF
>once|TRBV30
CAWSQGGSPLHF
>.|TRBV6-5
CASSSIGTIPYEQYF
>.|TRBV12-5
CASGQGQRTDTQYF
>.|TRBV23-1
CASSQIYRDRVGYGYTF
>.|TRBV18
CASSPRGLGDTQYF
>.|TRBV18
CASSPIWDRSSETQYF
>.|TRBV5-1
CASSLAGFRASSGNTIYF
>.|TRBV5-4
CASSTEPGSEQFF
>once|TRBV5-1
CASSLGQGAYGYTF
>.|TRBV10-1
CASSQTGGRNTEAFF
>.|TRBV2
CASSGRDRTPGTF
>.|TRBV5-5
CASSLVAGRYGYTF
>.|TRBV28
CASRPTGVTGELFF